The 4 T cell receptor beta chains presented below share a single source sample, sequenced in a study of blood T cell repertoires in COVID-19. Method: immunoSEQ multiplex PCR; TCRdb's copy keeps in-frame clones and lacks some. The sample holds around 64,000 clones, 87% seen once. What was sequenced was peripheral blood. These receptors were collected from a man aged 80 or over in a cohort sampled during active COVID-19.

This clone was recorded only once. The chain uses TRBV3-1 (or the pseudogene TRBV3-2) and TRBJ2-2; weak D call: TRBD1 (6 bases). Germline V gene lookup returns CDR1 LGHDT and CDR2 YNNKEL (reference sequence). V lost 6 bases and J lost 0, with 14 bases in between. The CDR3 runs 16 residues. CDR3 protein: CASRQGYSSNTGELFF. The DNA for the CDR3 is TGTGCCAGCAGACAGGGTTATAGCTCGAACACCGGGGAGCTGTTTTTT.

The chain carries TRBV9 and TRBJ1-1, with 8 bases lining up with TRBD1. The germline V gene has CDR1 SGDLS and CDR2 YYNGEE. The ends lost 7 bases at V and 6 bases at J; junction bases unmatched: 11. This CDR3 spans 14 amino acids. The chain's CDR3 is CASGIGQGVSEAFF. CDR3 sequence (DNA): TGTGCCAGCGGAATAGGACAGGGAGTATCTGAAGCTTTCTTT.

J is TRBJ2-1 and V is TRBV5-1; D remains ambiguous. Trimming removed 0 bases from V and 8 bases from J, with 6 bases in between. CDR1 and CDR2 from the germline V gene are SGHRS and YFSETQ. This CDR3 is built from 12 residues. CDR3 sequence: CASSLAVDEQFF. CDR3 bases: TGCGCCAGCAGCTTGGCCGTTGATGAGCAGTTCTTC.

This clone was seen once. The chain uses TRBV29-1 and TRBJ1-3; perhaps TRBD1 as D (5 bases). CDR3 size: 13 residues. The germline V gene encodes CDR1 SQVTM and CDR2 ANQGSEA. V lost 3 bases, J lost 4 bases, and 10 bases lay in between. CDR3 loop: CSVEAGPGNTIYF. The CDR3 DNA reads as TGCAGCGTTGAGGCAGGGCCGGGAAACACCATATATTTT.